The clone carrying this T cell receptor (beta chain) was recorded a few times. These data come from a study of cytomegalovirus exposure and HLA in healthy donors. Looked up from germline, CDR1 is LNHDA and CDR2 is SQIVND (reference sequence). The V end was cut by 0 bases, the J end by 7 bases, with 12 bases between. CDR3 size: 14 residues. PCR primers comprised 60 Vbeta and 13 Jbeta primers. Generated by immunoSEQ multiplex PCR, the TCRdb table keeps only in-frame clones and is missing some. Altogether 130,000 to 150,000 clones are present, around three fifths being singletons, with the ten largest covering 2.5% to 3.5%.

The material sequenced was PBMCs. The source of this sequence is a woman in her twenties or thirties in good health and CMV-seropositive. The chain combines TRBV19 with TRBJ1-2, with a possible D match to TRBD1 (6 bases). The CDR3 bases are TGTGCCAGTAGTATAGAAGGGGGGGGGCTTGGCTACACCTTC. It specifies CASSIEGGGLGYTF.